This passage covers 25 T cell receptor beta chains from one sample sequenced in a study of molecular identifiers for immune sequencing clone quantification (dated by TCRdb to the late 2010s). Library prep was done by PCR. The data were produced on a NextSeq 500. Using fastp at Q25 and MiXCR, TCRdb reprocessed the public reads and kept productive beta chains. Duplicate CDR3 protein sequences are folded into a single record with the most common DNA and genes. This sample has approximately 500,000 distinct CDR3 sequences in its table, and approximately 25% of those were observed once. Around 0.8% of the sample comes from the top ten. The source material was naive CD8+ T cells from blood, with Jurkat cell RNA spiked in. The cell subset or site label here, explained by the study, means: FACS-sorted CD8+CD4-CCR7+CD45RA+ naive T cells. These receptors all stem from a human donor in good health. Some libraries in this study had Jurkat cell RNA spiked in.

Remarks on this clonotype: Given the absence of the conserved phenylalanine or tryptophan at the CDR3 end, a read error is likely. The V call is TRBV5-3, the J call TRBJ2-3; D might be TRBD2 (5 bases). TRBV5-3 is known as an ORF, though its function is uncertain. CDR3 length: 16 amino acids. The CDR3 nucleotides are TGTGCCAGCAGCTTCCGACCGGGAACTTTGGAAGATACGCAGTATTCT. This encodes CASSFRPGTLEDTQYS.

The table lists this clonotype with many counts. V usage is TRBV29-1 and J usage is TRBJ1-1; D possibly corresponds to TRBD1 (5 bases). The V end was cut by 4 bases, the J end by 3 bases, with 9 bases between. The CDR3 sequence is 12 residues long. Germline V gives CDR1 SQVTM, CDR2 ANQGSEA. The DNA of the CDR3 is TGCAGCGTTGCTGGCAGGGACACTGAAGCTTTCTTT. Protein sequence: CSVAGRDTEAFF.

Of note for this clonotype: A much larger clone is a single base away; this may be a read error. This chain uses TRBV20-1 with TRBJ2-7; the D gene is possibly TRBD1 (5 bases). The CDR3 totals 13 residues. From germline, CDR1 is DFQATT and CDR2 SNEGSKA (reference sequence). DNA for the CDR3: TGCAGTGCCCGGACACCCGTCTCCTCCGAGCAGTACTTC. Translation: CSARTPVSSEQYF.

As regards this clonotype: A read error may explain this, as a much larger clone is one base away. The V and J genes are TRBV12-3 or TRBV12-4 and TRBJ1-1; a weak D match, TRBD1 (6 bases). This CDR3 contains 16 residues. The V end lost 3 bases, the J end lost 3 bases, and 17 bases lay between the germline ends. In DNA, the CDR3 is TGTGCCAGCAGTTTCTTGGCAGGGGTCAGAGACACTGAAGCTTTCTTT. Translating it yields CASSFLAGVRDTEAFF.

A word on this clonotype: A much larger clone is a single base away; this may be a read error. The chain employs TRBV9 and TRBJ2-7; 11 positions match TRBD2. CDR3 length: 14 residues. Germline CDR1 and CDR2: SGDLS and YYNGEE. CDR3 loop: CTSSAGLADHEQYF. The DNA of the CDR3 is TGTACCAGCAGCGCGGGACTAGCGGACCACGAGCAGTACTTC. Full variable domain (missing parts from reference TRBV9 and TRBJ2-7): DSGVTQTPKHLITATGQRVTLRCSPRSGDLSVYWYQQSLDQGLQFLIQYYNGEERAKGNILERFSAQQFPDLHSELNLSSLELGDSALYFCTSSAGLADHEQYFGPGTRLTVT.

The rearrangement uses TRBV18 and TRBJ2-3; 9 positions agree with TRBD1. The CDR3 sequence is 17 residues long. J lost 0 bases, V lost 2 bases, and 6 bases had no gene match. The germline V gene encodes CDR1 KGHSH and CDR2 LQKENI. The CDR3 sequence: CASSPAGQGMSTDTQYF. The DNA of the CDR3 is TGTGCCAGCTCACCAGCCGGACAGGGGATGAGCACAGATACGCAGTATTTT.

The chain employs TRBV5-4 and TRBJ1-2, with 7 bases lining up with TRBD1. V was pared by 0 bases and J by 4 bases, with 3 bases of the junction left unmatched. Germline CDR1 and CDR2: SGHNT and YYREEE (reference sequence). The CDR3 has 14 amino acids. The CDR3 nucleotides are TGTGCCAGCAGCTTGGTTGGGGACAGCTATGGCTACACCTTC. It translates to CASSLVGDSYGYTF.

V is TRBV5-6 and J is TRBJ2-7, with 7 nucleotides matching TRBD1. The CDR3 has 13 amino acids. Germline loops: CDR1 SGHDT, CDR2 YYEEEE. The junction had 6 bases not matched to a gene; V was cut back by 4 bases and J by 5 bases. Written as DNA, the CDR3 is TGTGCCAGCAGCCCCGGACAGGATAACGAGCAGTACTTC. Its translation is CASSPGQDNEQYF.

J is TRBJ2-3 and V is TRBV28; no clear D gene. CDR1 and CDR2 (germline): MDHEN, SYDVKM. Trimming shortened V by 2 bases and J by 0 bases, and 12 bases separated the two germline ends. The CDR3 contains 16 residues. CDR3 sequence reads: CASSLEWGYSTDTQYF. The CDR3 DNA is TGTGCCAGCAGTTTAGAATGGGGATATAGCACAGATACGCAGTATTTT.

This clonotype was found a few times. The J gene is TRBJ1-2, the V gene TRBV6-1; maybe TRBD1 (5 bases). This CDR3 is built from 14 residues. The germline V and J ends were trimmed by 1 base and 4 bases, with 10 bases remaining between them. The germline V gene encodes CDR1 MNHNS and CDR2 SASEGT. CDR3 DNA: TGTGCCAGCAGTGAAGTACGGGGGACCTATGGCTACACCTTC. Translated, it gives CASSEVRGTYGYTF.

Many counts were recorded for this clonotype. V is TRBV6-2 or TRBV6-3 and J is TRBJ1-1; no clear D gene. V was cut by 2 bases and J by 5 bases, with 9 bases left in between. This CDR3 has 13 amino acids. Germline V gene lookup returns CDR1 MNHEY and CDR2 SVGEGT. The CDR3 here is CASSYTGRTEAFF. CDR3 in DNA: TGTGCCAGCAGTTACACGGGGAGGACTGAAGCTTTCTTT.

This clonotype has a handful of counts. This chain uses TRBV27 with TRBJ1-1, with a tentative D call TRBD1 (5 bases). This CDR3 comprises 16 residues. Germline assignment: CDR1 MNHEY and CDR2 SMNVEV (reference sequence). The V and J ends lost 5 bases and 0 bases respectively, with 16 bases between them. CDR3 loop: CASSLEGRGMNTEAFF. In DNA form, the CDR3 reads TGTGCCAGCAGTCTTGAGGGGCGGGGGATGAACACTGAAGCTTTCTTT.

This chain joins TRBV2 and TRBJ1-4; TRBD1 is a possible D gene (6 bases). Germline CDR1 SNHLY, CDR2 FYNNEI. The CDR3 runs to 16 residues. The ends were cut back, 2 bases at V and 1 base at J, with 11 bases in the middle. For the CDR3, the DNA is TGTGCCAGCAGTGAACGGCGACAGGAAACTAATGAAAAACTGTTTTTT. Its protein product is CASSERRQETNEKLFF.

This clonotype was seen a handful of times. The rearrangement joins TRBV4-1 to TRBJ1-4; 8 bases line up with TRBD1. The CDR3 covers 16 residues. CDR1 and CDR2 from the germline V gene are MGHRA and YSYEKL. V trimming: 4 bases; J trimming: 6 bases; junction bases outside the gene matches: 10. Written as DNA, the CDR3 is TGCGCCAGCAGCCCACAATACGAACAGGGGGATGAAAAACTGTTTTTT. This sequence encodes CASSPQYEQGDEKLFF.

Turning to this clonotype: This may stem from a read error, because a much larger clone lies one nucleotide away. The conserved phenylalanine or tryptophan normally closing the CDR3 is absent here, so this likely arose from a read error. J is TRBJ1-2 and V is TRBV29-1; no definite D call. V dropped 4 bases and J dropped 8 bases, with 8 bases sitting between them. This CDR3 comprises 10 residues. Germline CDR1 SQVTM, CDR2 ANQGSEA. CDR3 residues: CSVVEQGYTS. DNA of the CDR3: TGCAGCGTTGTCGAGCAGGGCTACACCTCC.

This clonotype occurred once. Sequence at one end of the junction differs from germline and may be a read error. The CDR3 nucleotides read TGTGCCAGCAGATACTCGCAGAATAAAAACACTGAAGCTTTCTTT. Its translation: CASRYSQNKNTEAFF. The V gene is TRBV6-6, the J gene TRBJ1-1; D unclear. CDR3 size: 15 residues. Germline CDR1 and CDR2: MNHNY and SVGAGI (reference sequence).

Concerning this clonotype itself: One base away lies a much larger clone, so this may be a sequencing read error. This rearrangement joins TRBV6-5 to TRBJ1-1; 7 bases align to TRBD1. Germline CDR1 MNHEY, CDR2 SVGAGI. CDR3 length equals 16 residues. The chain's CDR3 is CASSTLQGLVGTEAYF. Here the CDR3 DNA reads TGTGCCAGCAGTACCTTACAGGGGTTGGTCGGCACTGAAGCTTACTTT.

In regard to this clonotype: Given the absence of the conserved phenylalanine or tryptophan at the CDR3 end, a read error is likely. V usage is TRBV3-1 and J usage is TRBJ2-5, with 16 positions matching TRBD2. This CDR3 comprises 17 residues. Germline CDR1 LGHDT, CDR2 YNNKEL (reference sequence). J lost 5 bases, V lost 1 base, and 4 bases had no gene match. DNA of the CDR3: TGTGCCAGCAGCCAAGGAGGGACTAGCGGGAGGGCGGAGACCCAGTACTGC. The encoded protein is CASSQGGTSGRAETQYC.

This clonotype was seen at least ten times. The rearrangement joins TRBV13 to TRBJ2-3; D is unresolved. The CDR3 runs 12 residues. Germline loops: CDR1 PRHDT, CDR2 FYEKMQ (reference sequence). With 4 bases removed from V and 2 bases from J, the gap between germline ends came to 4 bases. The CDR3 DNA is TGTGCCAGCAGCTCCTCCACAGATACGCAGTATTTT. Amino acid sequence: CASSSSTDTQYF.

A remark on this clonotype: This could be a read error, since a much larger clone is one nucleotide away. CDR3 sequence: CSAGGTEYTEAFF. In DNA form, the CDR3 reads TGCAGTGCAGGGGGTACGGAATACACTGAAGCTTTCTTT. The genes are TRBV20-1 and TRBJ1-1; D possibly corresponds to TRBD1 (6 bases). V was shortened by 6 bases and J by 3 bases, with 14 bases between the two germline ends. From germline, CDR1 is DFQATT and CDR2 SNEGSKA (reference sequence). The CDR3 runs to 13 residues.

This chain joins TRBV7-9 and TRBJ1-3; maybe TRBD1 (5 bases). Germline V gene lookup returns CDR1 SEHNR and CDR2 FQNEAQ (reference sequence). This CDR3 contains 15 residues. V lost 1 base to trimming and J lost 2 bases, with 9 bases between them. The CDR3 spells CASSLVSTAGNTIYF. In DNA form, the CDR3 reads TGTGCCAGCAGCTTAGTATCGACAGCTGGAAACACCATATATTTT.

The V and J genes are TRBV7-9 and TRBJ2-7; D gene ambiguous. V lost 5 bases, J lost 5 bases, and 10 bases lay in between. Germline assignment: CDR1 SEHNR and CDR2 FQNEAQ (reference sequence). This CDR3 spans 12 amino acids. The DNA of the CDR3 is TGTGCCAGCAGCCCGAATGCCAACGAGCAGTACTTC. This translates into CASSPNANEQYF.

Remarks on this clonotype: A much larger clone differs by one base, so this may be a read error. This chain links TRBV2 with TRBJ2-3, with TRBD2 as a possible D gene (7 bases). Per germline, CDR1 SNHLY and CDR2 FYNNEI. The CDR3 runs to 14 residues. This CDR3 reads CASRGADSTDPQYF. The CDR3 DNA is TGTGCCAGTCGGGGGGCCGACTCCACAGATCCGCAGTATTTT.

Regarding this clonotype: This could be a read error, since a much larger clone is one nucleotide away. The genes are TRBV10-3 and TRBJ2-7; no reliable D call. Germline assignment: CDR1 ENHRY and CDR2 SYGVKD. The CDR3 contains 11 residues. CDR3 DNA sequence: TGTGCCATCAGTGAGTCCGGCGAGCGGTACTTC. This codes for CAISESGERYF.

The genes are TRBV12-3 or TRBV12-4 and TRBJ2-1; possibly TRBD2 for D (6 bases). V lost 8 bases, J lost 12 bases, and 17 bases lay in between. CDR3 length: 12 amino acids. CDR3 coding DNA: TGTGCCAGCGGTTCTGGAGGGGTCCCGCAGTTCTTC. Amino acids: CASGSGGVPQFF.